The 14 T cell receptor beta chains given below trace back to one sample, sequenced in a study of cytomegalovirus exposure and HLA in healthy donors. Vbeta (60) and Jbeta (13) primers were used in the PCR. This table comes from immunoSEQ multiplex PCR, and its TCRdb copy is limited to in-frame clones, with some not included. The table includes 150,000 or so clones, roughly 77% detected once. Input material: PBMCs. All receptors come from a middle-aged man in good health and CMV-seropositive.

Only a few counts were recorded for this clone. V usage is TRBV19 and J usage is TRBJ1-2, with 7 bases matching TRBD1. CDR3 length equals 16 residues. The germline V gene has CDR1 LNHDA and CDR2 SQIVND (reference sequence). V gave up 4 bases and J gave up 1 base; unmatched junction bases: 9. This CDR3 reads CASSTPRDSYNYGYTF. In DNA, the CDR3 is TGTGCCAGTAGTACCCCAAGGGACAGCTATAACTATGGCTACACCTTC.

The chain is built from TRBV9 and TRBJ2-5, with TRBD1 identical over 9 bases. Germline assignment: CDR1 SGDLS and CDR2 YYNGEE. With V trimmed by 1 base and J by 1 base, 5 bases remained unmatched. CDR3 size: 16 residues. Written as DNA, the CDR3 is TGTGCCAGCAGCGTAAGTCCGGGACAGGGCCAAGAGACCCAGTACTTC. It codes for CASSVSPGQGQETQYF. Full variable domain (missing parts from reference TRBV9 and TRBJ2-5): DSGVTQTPKHLITATGQRVTLRCSPRSGDLSVYWYQQSLDQGLQFLIQYYNGEERAKGNILERFSAQQFPDLHSELNLSSLELGDSALYFCASSVSPGQGQETQYFGPGTRLLVL.

V is TRBV9 and J is TRBJ2-3, with D unclear. CDR3 length: 14 amino acids. Germline V gene data show CDR1 as SGDLS and CDR2 as YYNGEE. V lost 0 bases and J 3 bases, leaving 8 bases between the germline ends. CDR3: CASSVELDTDTQYF. CDR3 bases: TGTGCCAGCAGCGTAGAGCTAGATACAGATACGCAGTATTTT.

V gene TRBV18 combines with J gene TRBJ1-5; 10 nucleotides line up with TRBD1. Unmatched junction bases numbered 12, after V lost 2 bases and J lost 5 bases. CDR1 is KGHSH and CDR2 is LQKENI in the germline V gene. The CDR3 consists of 18 residues. This CDR3 is CASSPTFGQGEGDQPQHF. CDR3 nucleotide sequence: TGTGCCAGCTCACCAACATTTGGACAGGGGGAAGGTGATCAGCCCCAGCATTTT.

The rearrangement uses TRBV6-6 and TRBJ1-2; D possibly corresponds to TRBD1 (6 bases). Between the trimmed V and J ends, which lost 5 bases and 2 bases, there was a span of 12 bases. CDR1 is MNHNY and CDR2 is SVGAGI in the germline V gene (reference sequence). This CDR3 is built from 14 residues. CDR3 residues: CASSPRQVNYGYTF. CDR3 in DNA: TGTGCCAGCAGTCCCCGACAGGTAAACTATGGCTACACCTTC.

For the CDR3, the DNA is TGTGCCAGCAGCTTAGTAGGACAGAGCCTCTCTGGAAACACCATATATTTT. Protein sequence: CASSLVGQSLSGNTIYF. The rearrangement joins TRBV7-8 to TRBJ1-3; tentative D call: TRBD1 (6 bases). Deletions cut 1 base from V and 0 bases from J, with 13 bases between. The CDR3 length is 17 residues. CDR1 and CDR2 from the germline V gene are SGHVS and FQNEAQ.

The chain is built from TRBV6-1 and TRBJ1-1, with D maybe TRBD1 (5 bases). With 4 bases removed from V and 4 bases from J, the gap between germline ends came to 13 bases. CDR3 length: 14 residues. Per germline, CDR1 MNHNS and CDR2 SASEGT. The CDR3 DNA follows: TGTGCCAGCAGTGGGGCTTCGGGGGGCACTGAAGCTTTCTTT. Translated: CASSGASGGTEAFF.

V is TRBV7-9 and J is TRBJ1-1; D perhaps matches TRBD1 (5 bases). Germline V gives CDR1 SEHNR, CDR2 FQNEAQ (reference sequence). Trimming cost V 3 bases and J 4 bases, with 9 bases left between them. The CDR3 length is 13 residues. CDR3 residues: CASSLTERTEAFF. As DNA, the CDR3 is TGTGCCAGCAGCTTGACAGAACGCACTGAAGCTTTCTTT.

The rearrangement links TRBV18 to TRBJ2-7; D is uncertain. Trimming took off 0 bases at V and 2 bases at J, with 8 bases between the two ends. CDR3 length: 14 amino acids. Germline CDR1 KGHSH, CDR2 LQKENI. The DNA for the CDR3 is TGTGCCAGCTCACCACCGGATCGGGCCTACGAGCAGTACTTC. The encoded protein is CASSPPDRAYEQYF.

This chain joins TRBV10-3 and TRBJ2-1; the match to TRBD2 covers 10 bases. The CDR3 runs 15 residues. J lost 2 bases, V lost 4 bases, and 2 bases had no gene match. Germline loops: CDR1 ENHRY, CDR2 SYGVKD. CDR3 bases: TGTGCCATCAGTGTGAGCGGGGGGGCCTACAATGAGCAGTTCTTC. Its protein product is CAISVSGGAYNEQFF.

The rearrangement links TRBV28 to TRBJ1-1; D gene uncertain. Germline V gene sequence: CDR1 MDHEN, CDR2 SYDVKM. The CDR3 runs to 16 residues. Trimming left V 4 bases short and J 3 bases short, with 18 bases between. CDR3: CASSSPPQLWDTEAFF. CDR3 sequence (DNA): TGTGCCAGCAGTTCCCCCCCACAGTTGTGGGACACTGAAGCTTTCTTT.

CDR3 region: CASSYSSRGVYEQYF. The DNA for the CDR3 is TGTGCCAGCAGTTACTCCTCGCGGGGGGTCTACGAGCAGTACTTC. The gene calls are TRBV6-5 and TRBJ2-7; 8 bases match TRBD2. With 0 bases clipped from V and 3 bases from J, the junction kept 4 bases outside the gene matches. CDR3 size: 15 residues. Looked up from germline, CDR1 is MNHEY and CDR2 is SVGAGI.

This clone has more than one count but fewer than ten. The chain recombines TRBV10-3 with TRBJ1-5; TRBD1 aligns across 12 bases. Germline trimming cut 6 bases from V and 5 bases from J; bases unmatched to any gene: 5. The CDR3 has 15 residues. The germline V gene has CDR1 ENHRY and CDR2 SYGVKD. In DNA form, the CDR3 reads TGTGCCATCAGCACAGGGACAGGGGGCGATCAGCCCCAGCATTTT. Residues: CAISTGTGGDQPQHF.

The chain is built from TRBV5-6 and TRBJ2-7; 8 bases map to TRBD1. J gave up 7 bases and V 4 bases, and 10 bases lay outside the gene matches. This CDR3 has 14 residues. Germline CDR1 SGHDT, CDR2 YYEEEE. CDR3 in amino acids: CASSPRQGAREQYF. The CDR3 nucleotides read TGTGCCAGCAGCCCGCGGCAGGGGGCGCGTGAGCAGTACTTC.